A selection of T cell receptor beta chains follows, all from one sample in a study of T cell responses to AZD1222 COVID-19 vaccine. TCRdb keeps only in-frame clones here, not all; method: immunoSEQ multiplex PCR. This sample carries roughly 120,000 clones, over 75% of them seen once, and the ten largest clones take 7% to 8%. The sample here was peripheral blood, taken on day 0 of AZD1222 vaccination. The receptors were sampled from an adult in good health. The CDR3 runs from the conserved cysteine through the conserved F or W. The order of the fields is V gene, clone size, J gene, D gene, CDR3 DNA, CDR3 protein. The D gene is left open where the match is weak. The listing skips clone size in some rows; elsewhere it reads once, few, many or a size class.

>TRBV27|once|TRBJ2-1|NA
TGTGCCAGCAGCCAGGGGGCGGGAGGCAATGAGCAGTTCTTC
CASSQGAGGNEQFF
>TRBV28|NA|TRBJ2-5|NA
TGTGCCAGCAGCCCCGGAGGACAAGAGACCCAGTACTTC
CASSPGGQETQYF
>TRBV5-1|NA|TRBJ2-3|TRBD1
TGCGCCAGCAGCCCCGGACAGGGGTCCACTGATACGCAGTATTTT
CASSPGQGSTDTQYF
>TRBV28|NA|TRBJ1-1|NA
TGTGCCAGCAGTATGGTGAGGACGAACACTGAAGCTTTCTTT
CASSMVRTNTEAFF
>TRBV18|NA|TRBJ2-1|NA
TGTGCCAGCTCGAAAAGGGGGGTAGAGATCTCCTACAATGAGCAGTTCTTC
CASSKRGVEISYNEQFF
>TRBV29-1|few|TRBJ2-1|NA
TGCAGCGTTGTCTCACAAGCGACCCGGGGGACTGAGCAGTTCTTC
CSVVSQATRGTEQFF
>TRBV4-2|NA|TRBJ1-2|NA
TGTGCCAGCAGCCAAGAGGTCCAGGCTAACTATGGCTACACCTTC
CASSQEVQANYGYTF
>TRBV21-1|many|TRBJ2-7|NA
TGTGCCAGCAGGAGGATGGGACTAGCGGACGTGAGCTCCTACGAGCAGTACTTC
CASRRMGLADVSSYEQYF
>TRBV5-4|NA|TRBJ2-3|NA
TGTGCCAGCAGCTCGGGCCGGGGCCTAAGCACAGATACGCAGTATTTT
CASSSGRGLSTDTQYF
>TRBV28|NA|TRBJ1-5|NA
TGTGCCAGCAGTTACGGACGGAGAAATCAGCCCCAGCATTTT
CASSYGRRNQPQHF
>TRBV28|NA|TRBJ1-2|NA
TGTGCCAGCCGAGAAGAAGGGGGTGGCTACACCTTC
CASREEGGGYTF
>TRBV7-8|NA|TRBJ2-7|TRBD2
TGTGCCAGCAGCTTAGGGTATCTAGCGGGAGGGGGCCACGAGCAGTACTTC
CASSLGYLAGGGHEQYF
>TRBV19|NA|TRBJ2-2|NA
TGTGCCACTTTCAGGGGCTTGAACACCGGGGAGCTGTTTTTT
CATFRGLNTGELFF
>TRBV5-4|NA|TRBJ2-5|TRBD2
TGTGCCAGCAGCTTGGGACTAGCGGGGACAGAGACCCAGTACTTC
CASSLGLAGTETQYF
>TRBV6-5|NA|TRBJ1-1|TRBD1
TGTGCCAGCAGTTACGGGACAGGGGTTGACACTGAAGCTTTCTTT
CASSYGTGVDTEAFF
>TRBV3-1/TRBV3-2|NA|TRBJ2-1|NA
TGTGCCAGCAGCCAAGATCACGCGGGTGAGCAGTTCTTC
CASSQDHAGEQFF
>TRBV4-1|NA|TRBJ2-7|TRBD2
TGCGCCAGCAGCCAACGAGGGGCTAGCGGGGGGGACTCCTACGAGCAGTACTTC
CASSQRGASGGDSYEQYF